Following are 26 T cell receptor beta chains from one sample sequenced in a study of tumor and adjacent non-tumor tissue in lung cancer. The library came from three nested PCR rounds adapted from ARM-PCR protocols. TCRdb ran MiXCR on the multiplex PCR reads and lists one entry per CDR3 protein. Found here are about 75,000 distinct CDR3 sequences, around 74% of them singletons; the top ten hold about an eighth. The template was RNA from unsorted bulk tissue. The sequenced material came from lung tumor tissue. The receptors come from a woman aged 45-65 years with non-small cell lung cancer.

This clonotype showed up just once. The V and J genes are TRBV6-5 and TRBJ2-2, with D hard to call. The CDR3 is made up of 15 amino acids. Trimming pared 8 bases from V and 0 bases from J, leaving 13 bases between. Germline CDR1 reads MNHEY; CDR2 reads SVGAGI. The CDR3 nucleotides are TGTGCCAGCTGCCCCATGAGGCCGAACACCGGGGAGCTGTTTTTT. Translated: CASCPMRPNTGELFF.

A remark on this clonotype: The junction shows a germline mismatch at one end, possibly a read error. This chain links TRBV20-1 with TRBJ2-7; 8 bases match TRBD1. Germline V gene lookup returns CDR1 DFQATT and CDR2 SNEGSKA (reference sequence). The CDR3 has 12 amino acids. Here the CDR3 DNA reads TGCAGTGCTAGACAGGGGGCGCATGAGCGGTACTTC. Its protein is CSARQGAHERYF.

The table lists this clonotype with many counts. This sequence joins TRBV5-1 and TRBJ2-2, with D possibly TRBD1 on 5 matching bases. The germline V gene has CDR1 SGHRS and CDR2 YFSETQ. The V end was cut by 5 bases, the J end by 5 bases, with 10 bases between. The CDR3 sequence is 13 residues long. CDR3: CASRTVGTGELFF. CDR3 sequence (DNA): TGCGCCAGCAGGACAGTCGGAACCGGGGAGCTGTTTTTT. Variable domain in full (rest from reference TRBV5-1 and TRBJ2-2): KAGVTQTPRYLIKTRGQQVTLSCSPISGHRSVSWYQQTPGQGLQFLFEYFSETQRNKGNFPGRFSGRQFSNSRSEMNVSTLELGDSALYLCASRTVGTGELFFGEGSRLTVL.

This clonotype appeared a single time. It may be a read error: a sequence one base away is much more abundant. CDR3 amino acids: CASSLQANRNQPQHF. Written as DNA, the CDR3 is TGTGCCAGTAGTTTACAGGCTAACCGGAATCAGCCCCAGCATTTT. The chain carries TRBV19 and TRBJ1-5; TRBD1 is a possible D gene (5 bases). The germline V gene has CDR1 LNHDA and CDR2 SQIVND (reference sequence). The CDR3 has 15 amino acids. Trimming cost V 5 bases and J 4 bases, with 15 bases left between them.

On this clonotype itself: Relative to the germline gene, one junction end is altered; a read error may explain this. The genes are TRBV4-1 and TRBJ1-5; no clear D gene. This CDR3 has 15 residues. CDR1 is MGHRA, CDR2 YSYEKL, per germline. CDR3 in amino acids: CASNQVPGFNQPQHF. The CDR3 DNA is TGCGCCAGCAACCAAGTTCCGGGGTTCAATCAGCCCCAGCATTTT.

In its sample, this clonotype was seen once. One end of the junction fails to match germline, which may point to a read error. The chain combines TRBV6-1 with TRBJ2-3, with 8 positions matching TRBD2. Germline CDR1 MNHNS, CDR2 SASEGT. The CDR3 contains 16 residues. The CDR3 sequence: CVSSESLAGSTDTYYF. The CDR3 DNA is TGTGTCAGCAGTGAGAGTCTAGCGGGTAGCACAGATACGTACTATTTT.

This clonotype is termed medium-sized (0.01 to 0.1%). CDR3 sequence: CASSLAGTGGKEQYF. The CDR3 region has the DNA TGTGCCAGCAGCTTGGCCGGGACAGGTGGGAAAGAGCAGTACTTC. The chain is built from TRBV11-2 and TRBJ2-7; 8 nucleotides line up with TRBD1. The CDR3 spans 15 residues. CDR1 and CDR2 from the germline V gene are SGHAT and FQNNGV. The ends lost 3 bases at V and 7 bases at J; junction bases unmatched: 11. Using reference TRBV11-2 and TRBJ2-7 for the parts outside the CDR3, the full variable domain is EAGVAQSPRYKIIEKRQSVAFWCNPISGHATLYWYQQILGQGPKLLIQFQNNGVVDDSQLPKDRFSAERLKGVDSTLKIQPAKLEDSAVYLCASSLAGTGGKEQYFGPGTRLTVT.

Only one count was recorded for this clonotype. Compared with germline, one end of the junction differs, possibly owing to a read error. The V call is TRBV4-2, the J call TRBJ2-1; perhaps D is TRBD1 or TRBD2 (5 bases each). CDR1 LGHNA and CDR2 YNFKEQ come from the germline V gene. The CDR3 is 17 amino acids. CDR3 in DNA: TGTGCCAGCAACCAAGATTTTGGGACCACCCTTTACAATGAGCTGTTCTTC. Amino acid sequence: CASNQDFGTTLYNELFF.

The chain has TRBV7-8 and TRBJ2-1, with D possibly being TRBD2 (5 bases). The ends were cut back, 2 bases at V and 5 bases at J, with 10 bases in the middle. The CDR3 length is 14 residues. The V gene's germline CDR1 is SGHVS and CDR2 FQNEAQ. The CDR3 region is CASSLPAAHNEQFF. In nucleotides, the CDR3 is TGTGCCAGCAGCTTACCAGCGGCTCACAATGAGCAGTTCTTC.

With respect to this clonotype: At one end the junction does not follow the germline gene, possibly because of a read error. The chain employs TRBV11-2 and TRBJ2-7; D is ambiguous. Germline CDR1 reads SGHAT; CDR2 reads FQNNGV. This CDR3 has 12 residues. Written as DNA, the CDR3 is TGTGTCAGCAGCTTAGACGGCTACGACCAGTACTTC. This encodes CVSSLDGYDQYF. Looking up the rest from reference TRBV11-2 and TRBJ2-7 gives the full variable domain: EAGVAQSPRYKIIEKRQSVAFWCNPISGHATLYWYQQILGQGPKLLIQFQNNGVVDDSQLPKDRFSAERLKGVDSTLKIQPAKLEDSAVYLCVSSLDGYDQYFGPGTRLTVT.

The V and J genes are TRBV24-1 and TRBJ2-3; 8 bases match TRBD2. The V segment lost 6 bases and the J segment 9 bases; nucleotides outside the gene matches: 10. There are 14 residues in the CDR3. The germline V gene encodes CDR1 KGHDR and CDR2 SFDVKD. For the CDR3, the DNA is TGTGCCACCAGTACGGGGGGGGCCCAGTCCACGCAGTATTTT. This gives the protein CATSTGGAQSTQYF.

As regards this clonotype: Compared with germline, one end of the junction differs, possibly owing to a read error. The J gene is TRBJ2-2, the V gene TRBV20-1; the match to TRBD2 covers 10 bases. Germline assignment: CDR1 DFQATT and CDR2 SNEGSKA (reference sequence). This CDR3 has 17 amino acids. The CDR3 DNA reads as TGCAGTGCTAGAGATGGATTCCAGCGGGAGGGAATCGGGGAGCTGTATTTT. It specifies CSARDGFQREGIGELYF.

A remark on this clonotype: One end of the junction is discordant with germline, which a read error may explain. V gene TRBV20-1 combines with J gene TRBJ2-6; the match to TRBD1 covers 7 bases. This CDR3 contains 18 residues. CDR1 is DFQATT, CDR2 SNEGSKA, per germline (reference sequence). The CDR3 nucleotides are TGCAGTGTTGGCAGGGACAGCTTCTCTTCCTCTGGGACCAACGTCCTGACTTTC. This codes for CSVGRDSFSSSGTNVLTF.

Points on this clonotype: The conserved phenylalanine or tryptophan is not found at the CDR3 terminus, so this likely reflects a read error. The limits of the CDR3 on the DNA are not certain, so only TCRdb's listed CDR3 is given. The chain is built from TRBV6-6 and TRBJ1-6; the table's D call TRBD1 went unverified against the DNA. The CDR3 length is 14 residues, termini included. Germline CDR1 MNHNY, CDR2 SVGAGI (reference sequence). Here the CDR3 reads CASSQGHGFSPLHC.

This clonotype was seen a few times. The V gene is TRBV4-2, the J gene TRBJ2-2; TRBD2 matches 7 bases. This CDR3 is 16 amino acids long. From germline, CDR1 is LGHNA and CDR2 YNFKEQ. The V gene end was trimmed by 4 bases and the J gene end by 5 bases; junction bases not matched to a gene: 10. Here the CDR3 reads CASSPLGRGRTGELFF. The CDR3 coding sequence is TGTGCCAGCAGCCCCTTAGGGAGGGGAAGGACCGGGGAGCTGTTTTTT.

Regarding this clonotype: Mismatch with germline at one junction end may stem from a read error. The V gene is TRBV29-1, the J gene TRBJ2-5; D might be TRBD2 (5 bases). Germline V gene data show CDR1 as SQVTM and CDR2 as ANQGSEA. The CDR3 has 14 residues. DNA for the CDR3: TGCAGCGTTGAAGTTACGACTAAGCAAGGGACCCAGTACTTC. It encodes CSVEVTTKQGTQYF.

This clonotype is labeled as medium-sized. The chain joins TRBV6-2 or TRBV6-3 to TRBJ1-5; the D is unclear. Between the trimmed V and J ends, which lost 2 bases and 2 bases, there was a span of 10 bases. CDR1 is MNHEY and CDR2 is SVGEGT in the germline V gene. There are 15 residues in the CDR3. The CDR3 nucleotides read TGTGCCAGCAGTTACCATTGGCCAGGCAATCAGCCCCAGCATTTT. Translation: CASSYHWPGNQPQHF.

With respect to this clonotype: Since a much larger clone is just one base distant, this may be a read error. The rearrangement joins TRBV24-1 to TRBJ1-2, with D possibly being TRBD1 (5 bases). V lost 8 bases and J lost 5, with 20 bases in between. Looked up from germline, CDR1 is KGHDR and CDR2 is SFDVKD. The CDR3 length is 15 residues. In DNA form, the CDR3 reads TGTGCCACCAATGAATCCGGGACCGACCATTATGGCTACACCTTC. This gives the protein CATNESGTDHYGYTF.

By share, this clonotype counts as medium-sized. The rearrangement links TRBV10-2 to TRBJ2-7; 8 bases match TRBD1. This CDR3 has 12 amino acids. V dropped 6 bases and J dropped 5; count of bases not matched to a gene: 3. Germline assignment: CDR1 WSHSY and CDR2 SAAADI. The CDR3 region is CASRQGGNEQYF. CDR3 coding DNA: TGCGCCAGCAGACAGGGGGGCAACGAGCAGTACTTC.

Of note for this clonotype: One junction end does not reproduce the germline sequence, and a read error may be involved. The chain has TRBV11-2 and TRBJ2-3; weak D call: TRBD1 (6 bases). Germline V gene sequence: CDR1 SGHAT, CDR2 FQNNGV. The CDR3 totals 15 residues. As DNA, the CDR3 is TGTACCAGCAGCCCGGGACAAGGGTCCACAGATACGCAGTATTTT. Amino acid sequence: CTSSPGQGSTDTQYF.

About this clonotype: At one end, the junction sequence differs from germline, possibly due to a read error. V and J are TRBV29-1 and TRBJ1-6; TRBD1 might be the D (6 bases). The CDR3 covers 12 residues. Germline values: CDR1 SQVTM, CDR2 ANQGSEA. The CDR3 protein is CSSGHINSPLHF. The DNA for the CDR3 is TGCAGCTCGGGACACATTAACTCACCTCTCCACTTT.

The count of this clonotype is one. The V and J genes are TRBV5-1 and TRBJ2-7; tentatively, D is TRBD2 (6 bases). Between the trimmed V and J ends, which lost 3 bases and 8 bases, there was a span of 21 bases. CDR3 length equals 15 residues. Germline CDR1 reads SGHRS; CDR2 reads YFSETQ. Written as DNA, the CDR3 is TGCGCCAGCAGCTCTGAATGGCGGGACGATGACAAGCAGTACTTC. Its protein product is CASSSEWRDDDKQYF.

Notes on this clonotype: The junction and the germline gene differ at one end; a read error may be behind it. This chain links TRBV6-2 or TRBV6-3 with TRBJ1-4, with D uncertain. CDR1 MNHEY and CDR2 SVGEGT come from the germline V gene. The CDR3 covers 14 residues. DNA of the CDR3: TGTGTCAGCAGTACTGGGAGTACGGGTGAAAAACTGTTTTTT. Translated, it gives CVSSTGSTGEKLFF.

A note on this clonotype: This may stem from a read error, because a much larger clone lies one nucleotide away. This chain joins TRBV24-1 and TRBJ2-1; a weak D match, TRBD2 (5 bases). Germline lookup yields CDR1 KGHDR and CDR2 SFDVKD. V was pared by 10 bases and J by 8 bases, with 20 bases between. The CDR3 extends over 14 amino acids. The CDR3 DNA reads as TGTGCCACTAGCGAGACATACGCTGCGGATGAGCAGTTCTTC. Its protein product is CATSETYAADEQFF.

As regards this clonotype: One end of the junction is discordant with germline, which a read error may explain. V usage is TRBV4-1 and J usage is TRBJ1-2; 10 nucleotides align to TRBD1. The CDR3 covers 15 residues. Germline CDR1 reads MGHRA; CDR2 reads YSYEKL. The chain's CDR3 is CVSSQETGGGMGYTF. The CDR3 region has the DNA TGCGTCAGCAGCCAAGAGACAGGGGGCGGTATGGGCTACACCTTC.

Concerning this clonotype: A junction boundary mismatches the germline segment, possibly from a read error. The chain links TRBV7-2 to TRBJ2-5; 8 bases agree with TRBD1. CDR3 length: 15 amino acids. In germline, CDR1 is SGHTA, CDR2 FQGNSA. The CDR3 DNA sequence: TGTGCCAGCAGCTTTTTAGGACAGGGCTCAGAGATCCAGTACTTC. It translates to CASSFLGQGSEIQYF.